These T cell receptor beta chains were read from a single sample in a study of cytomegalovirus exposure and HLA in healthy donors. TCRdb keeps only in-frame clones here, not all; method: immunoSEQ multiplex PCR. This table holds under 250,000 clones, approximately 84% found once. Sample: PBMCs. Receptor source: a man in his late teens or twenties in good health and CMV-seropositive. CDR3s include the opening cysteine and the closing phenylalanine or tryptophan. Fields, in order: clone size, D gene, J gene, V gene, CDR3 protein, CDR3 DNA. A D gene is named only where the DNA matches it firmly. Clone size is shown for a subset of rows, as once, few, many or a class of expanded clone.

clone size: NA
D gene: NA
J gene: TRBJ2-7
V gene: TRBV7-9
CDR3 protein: CASSYLGQAYEQYF
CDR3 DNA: TGTGCCAGCAGCTACCTGGGACAAGCCTACGAGCAGTACTTC

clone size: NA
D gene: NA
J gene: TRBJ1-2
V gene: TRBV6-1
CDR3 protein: CASSEFPGVHGYTF
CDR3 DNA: TGTGCCAGCAGTGAATTTCCAGGGGTTCATGGCTACACCTTC

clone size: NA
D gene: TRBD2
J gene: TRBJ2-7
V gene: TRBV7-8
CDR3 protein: CASSWTEGDRTSGRVYEQYF
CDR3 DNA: TGTGCCAGCAGCTGGACGGAGGGGGACCGGACTAGCGGGAGGGTGTACGAGCAGTACTTC

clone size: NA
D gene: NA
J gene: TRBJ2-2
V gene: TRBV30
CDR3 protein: CAWSGWGELFF
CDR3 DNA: TGTGCCTGGAGTGGTTGGGGGGAGCTGTTTTTT

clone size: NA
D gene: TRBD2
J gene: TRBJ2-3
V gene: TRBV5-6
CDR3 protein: CASSRVGRLLADTQYF
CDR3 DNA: TGTGCCAGCAGCCGCGTCGGACGGCTACTAGCGGATACGCAGTATTTT

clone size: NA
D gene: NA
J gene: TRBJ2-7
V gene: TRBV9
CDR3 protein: CASSMGTSEQYF
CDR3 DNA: TGTGCCAGCAGCATGGGGACGAGCGAGCAGTACTTC

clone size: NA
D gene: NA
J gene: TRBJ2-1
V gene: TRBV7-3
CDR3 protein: CASSLRPTQTYNEQFF
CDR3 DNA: TGTGCCAGCAGCTTAAGACCTACTCAGACATACAATGAGCAGTTCTTC

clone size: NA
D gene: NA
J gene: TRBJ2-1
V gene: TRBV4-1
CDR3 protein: CASSQRPFGSYNEQFF
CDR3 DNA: TGCGCCAGCAGCCAAAGACCCTTTGGGAGCTACAATGAGCAGTTCTTC

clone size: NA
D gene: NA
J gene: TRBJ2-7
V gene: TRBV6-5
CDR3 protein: CASSRTEIYEQYF
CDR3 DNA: TGTGCCAGCAGCCGGACTGAGATTTACGAGCAGTACTTC

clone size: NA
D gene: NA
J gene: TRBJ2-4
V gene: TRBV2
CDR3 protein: CASSRRGGLAKNIQYF
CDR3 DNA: TGTGCCAGCAGCAGAAGAGGGGGATTAGCCAAAAACATTCAGTACTTC

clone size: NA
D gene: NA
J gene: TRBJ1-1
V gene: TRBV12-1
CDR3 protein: CASSFPGQGAFTEAFF
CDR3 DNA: TGTGCCAGCAGCTTCCCGGGACAGGGGGCTTTTACTGAAGCTTTCTTT

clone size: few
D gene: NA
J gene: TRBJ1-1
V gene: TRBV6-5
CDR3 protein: CASNRDGPWNTEAFF
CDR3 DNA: TGTGCCAGCAACCGGGACGGCCCCTGGAACACTGAAGCTTTCTTT

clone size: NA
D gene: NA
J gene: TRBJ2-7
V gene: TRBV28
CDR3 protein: CASSLGGSIYEQYF
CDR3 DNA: TGTGCCAGCAGTTTAGGAGGTAGCATCTACGAGCAGTACTTC

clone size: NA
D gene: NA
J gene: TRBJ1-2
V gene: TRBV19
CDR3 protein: CASTQGRTDGYTF
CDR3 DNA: TGTGCCAGTACTCAGGGACGCACGGACGGCTACACCTTC

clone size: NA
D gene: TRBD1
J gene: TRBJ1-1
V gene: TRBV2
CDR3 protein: CARDRDTEAFF
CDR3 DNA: TGCGCTCGGGACAGGGACACTGAAGCTTTCTTT

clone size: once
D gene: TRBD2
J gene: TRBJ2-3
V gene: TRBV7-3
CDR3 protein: CASSLRETADTQYF
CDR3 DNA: TGTGCCAGCAGCTTGCGGGAGACCGCAGATACGCAGTATTTT

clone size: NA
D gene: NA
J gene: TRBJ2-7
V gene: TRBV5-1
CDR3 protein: CASSLMGSEQYF
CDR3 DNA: TGCGCCAGCAGCTTGATGGGGAGCGAGCAGTACTTC

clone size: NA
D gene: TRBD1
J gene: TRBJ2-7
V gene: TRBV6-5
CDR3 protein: CASSSPGTGYEQYF
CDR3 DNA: TGTGCCAGCAGTTCTCCCGGGACAGGCTACGAGCAGTACTTC

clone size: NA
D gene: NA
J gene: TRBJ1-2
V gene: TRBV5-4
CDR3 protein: CASSVPGQINYGYTF
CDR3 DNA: TGTGCCAGCAGCGTACCGGGACAAATAAACTATGGCTACACCTTC

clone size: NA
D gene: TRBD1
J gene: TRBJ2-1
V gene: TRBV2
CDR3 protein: CASSLGQGAVNEQFF
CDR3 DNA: TGTGCCAGCAGTCTGGGACAGGGGGCGGTCAATGAGCAGTTCTTC

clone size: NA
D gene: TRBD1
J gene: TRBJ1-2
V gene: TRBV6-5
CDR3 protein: CASRDRENLYGYTF
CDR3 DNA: TGTGCCAGCAGAGACAGGGAGAACCTCTATGGCTACACCTTC

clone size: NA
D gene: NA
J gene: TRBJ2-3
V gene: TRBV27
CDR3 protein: CASFEPGSWGTQYF
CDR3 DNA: TGTGCCAGCTTTGAACCCGGGAGTTGGGGTACGCAGTATTTT

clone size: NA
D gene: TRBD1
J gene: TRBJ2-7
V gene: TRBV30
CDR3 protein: CAWTTGDEQYF
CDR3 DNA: TGTGCCTGGACCACAGGGGATGAGCAGTACTTC

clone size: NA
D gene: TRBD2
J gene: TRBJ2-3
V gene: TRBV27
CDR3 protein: CASSPRTSGRNTDTQYF
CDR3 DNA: TGTGCCAGCAGTCCGCGGACTAGCGGGAGGAACACAGATACGCAGTATTTT

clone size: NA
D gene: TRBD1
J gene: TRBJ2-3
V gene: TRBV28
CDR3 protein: CASSFPRQGGGTDTQYF
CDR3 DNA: TGTGCCAGCAGTTTCCCCCGACAGGGGGGCGGCACAGATACGCAGTATTTT

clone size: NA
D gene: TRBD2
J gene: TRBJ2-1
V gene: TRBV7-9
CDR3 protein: CASSLVAAGGEQFF
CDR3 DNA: TGTGCCAGCAGCTTAGTGGCAGCGGGGGGTGAGCAGTTCTTC

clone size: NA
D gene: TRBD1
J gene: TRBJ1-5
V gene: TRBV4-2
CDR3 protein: CASSQDPGQSYQPQHF
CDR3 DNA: TGTGCCAGCAGCCAAGACCCGGGACAGTCCTATCAGCCCCAGCATTTT

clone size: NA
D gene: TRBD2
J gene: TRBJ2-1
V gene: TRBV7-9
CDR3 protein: CASSPSGSSYNEQFF
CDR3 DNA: TGTGCCAGCAGTCCTAGCGGATCCTCCTACAATGAGCAGTTCTTC

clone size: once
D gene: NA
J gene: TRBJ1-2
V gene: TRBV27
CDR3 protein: CASSLPDRNYGYTF
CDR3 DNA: TGTGCCAGCAGTTTGCCAGATCGGAACTATGGCTACACCTTC

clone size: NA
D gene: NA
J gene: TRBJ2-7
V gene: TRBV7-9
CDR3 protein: CASSSLGLSYEQYF
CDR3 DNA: TGTGCCAGCAGCTCCTTAGGGCTCAGCTACGAGCAGTACTTC

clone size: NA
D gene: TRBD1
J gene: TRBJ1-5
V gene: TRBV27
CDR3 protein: CASSLLGQGNQPQHF
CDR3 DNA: TGTGCCAGCAGTTTATTGGGACAGGGTAATCAGCCCCAGCATTTT

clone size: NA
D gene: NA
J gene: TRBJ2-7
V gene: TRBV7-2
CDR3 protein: CASSLVPASYEQYF
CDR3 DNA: TGTGCCAGCAGCTTGGTGCCAGCGTCCTACGAGCAGTACTTC

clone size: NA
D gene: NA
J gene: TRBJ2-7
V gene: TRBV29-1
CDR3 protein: CSATKGVSLNEQYF
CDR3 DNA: TGCAGCGCTACAAAGGGGGTTTCCCTAAACGAGCAGTACTTC

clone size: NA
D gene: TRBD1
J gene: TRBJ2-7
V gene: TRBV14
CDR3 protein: CASSLGTGSYEQYF
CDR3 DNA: TGTGCCAGCAGCCTCGGGACAGGGAGCTACGAGCAGTACTTC

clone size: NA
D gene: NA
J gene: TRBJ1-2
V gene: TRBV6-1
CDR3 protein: CASSEGGHGYTF
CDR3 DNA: TGTGCCAGCAGTGAAGGGGGTCATGGCTACACCTTC

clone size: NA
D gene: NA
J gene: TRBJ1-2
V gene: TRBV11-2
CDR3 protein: CASSLHPGADYGYTF
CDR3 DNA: TGTGCCAGCAGTCTCCATCCGGGGGCGGACTATGGCTACACCTTC

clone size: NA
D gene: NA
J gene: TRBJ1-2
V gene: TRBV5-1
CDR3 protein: CASSPSGVRGYTF
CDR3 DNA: TGCGCCAGCAGCCCCTCCGGAGTCAGGGGCTACACCTTC

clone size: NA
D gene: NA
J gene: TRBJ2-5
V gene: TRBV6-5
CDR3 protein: CASSPGAQETQYF
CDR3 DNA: TGTGCCAGCAGTCCGGGCGCACAAGAGACCCAGTACTTC

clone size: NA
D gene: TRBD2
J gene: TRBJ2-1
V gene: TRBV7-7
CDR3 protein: CASSPERGSEQFF
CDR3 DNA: TGTGCCAGCAGCCCTGAGCGCGGGAGTGAGCAGTTCTTC

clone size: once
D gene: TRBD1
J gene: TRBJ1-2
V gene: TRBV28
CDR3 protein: CASSLLRTGLNYGYTF
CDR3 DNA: TGTGCCAGCAGTTTGCTCCGGACAGGGTTGAACTATGGCTACACCTTC

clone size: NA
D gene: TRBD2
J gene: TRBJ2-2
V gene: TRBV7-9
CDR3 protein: CASSFMASGIGELFF
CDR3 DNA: TGTGCCAGCAGCTTTATGGCTAGCGGGATTGGGGAGCTGTTTTTT

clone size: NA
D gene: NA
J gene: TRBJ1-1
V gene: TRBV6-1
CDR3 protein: CASSEQQNTEAFF
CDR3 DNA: TGTGCCAGCAGTGAACAGCAGAACACTGAAGCTTTCTTT

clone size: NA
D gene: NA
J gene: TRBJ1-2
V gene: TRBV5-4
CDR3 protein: CASTEGNYGYTF
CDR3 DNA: TGTGCCAGCACCGAGGGAAACTATGGCTACACCTTC

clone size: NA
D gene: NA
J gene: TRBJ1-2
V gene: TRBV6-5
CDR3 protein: CASSYSGTVDGYTF
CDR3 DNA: TGTGCCAGCAGTTACTCTGGGACCGTGGATGGCTACACCTTC

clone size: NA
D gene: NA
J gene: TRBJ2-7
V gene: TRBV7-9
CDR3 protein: CASSFKFGPTYEQYF
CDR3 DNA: TGTGCCAGCAGCTTTAAGTTCGGCCCGACCTACGAGCAGTACTTC

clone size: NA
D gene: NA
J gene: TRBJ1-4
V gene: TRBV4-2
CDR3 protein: CASSHPEGRSNEKLFF
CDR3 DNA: TGTGCCAGCAGCCACCCCGAGGGACGGAGTAATGAAAAACTGTTTTTT

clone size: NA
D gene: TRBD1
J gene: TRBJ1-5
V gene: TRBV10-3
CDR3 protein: CAIRDRGDQPQHF
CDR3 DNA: TGTGCCATCAGGGACAGGGGAGATCAGCCCCAGCATTTT

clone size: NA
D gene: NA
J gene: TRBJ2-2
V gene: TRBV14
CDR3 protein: CASSAFRAGELFF
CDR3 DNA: TGTGCCAGCAGCGCATTTCGGGCCGGGGAGCTGTTTTTT

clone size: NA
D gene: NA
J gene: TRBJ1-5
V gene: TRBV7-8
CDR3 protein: CASSRKGSNQPQHF
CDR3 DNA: TGTGCCAGCAGCAGAAAGGGGAGCAATCAGCCCCAGCATTTT

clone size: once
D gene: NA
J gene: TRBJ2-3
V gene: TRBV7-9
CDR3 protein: CASSRRGTDTQYF
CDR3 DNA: TGTGCCAGCAGCCGACGGGGCACAGATACGCAGTATTTT

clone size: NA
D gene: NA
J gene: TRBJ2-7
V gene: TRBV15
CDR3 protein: CATSRVLGESYEQYF
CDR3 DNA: TGTGCCACCAGCAGAGTATTGGGAGAGTCCTACGAGCAGTACTTC

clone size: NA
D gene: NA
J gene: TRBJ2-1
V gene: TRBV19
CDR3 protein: CASSIDLEVPPSYNEQFF
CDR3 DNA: TGTGCCAGTAGTATAGATCTAGAGGTGCCCCCCTCCTACAATGAGCAGTTCTTC

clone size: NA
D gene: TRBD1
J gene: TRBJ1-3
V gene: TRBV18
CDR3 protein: CASSPLPLGPGGRTGNTIYF
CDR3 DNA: TGTGCCAGCTCACCATTACCCCTGGGGCCAGGGGGGCGCACTGGAAACACCATATATTTT

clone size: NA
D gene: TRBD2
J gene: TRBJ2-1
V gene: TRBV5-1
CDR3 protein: CASSLSGGSSYNEQFF
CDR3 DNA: TGCGCCAGCAGCTTGTCGGGCGGGAGCTCCTACAATGAGCAGTTCTTC

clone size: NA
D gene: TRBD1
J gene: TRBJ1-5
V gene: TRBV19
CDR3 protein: CASSRDREGRNQPQHF
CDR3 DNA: TGTGCCAGTAGTAGGGACAGGGAAGGACGCAATCAGCCCCAGCATTTT

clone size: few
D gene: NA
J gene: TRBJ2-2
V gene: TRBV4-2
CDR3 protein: CASSQEPRVHTGELFF
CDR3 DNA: TGTGCCAGCAGCCAAGAGCCCCGGGTCCACACCGGGGAGCTGTTTTTT